A selection of T cell receptor beta chains follows, all from one sample in a study of blood T cell repertoires in COVID-19. The data were produced by immunoSEQ multiplex PCR, yet TCRdb's version contains in-frame clones alone and is incomplete. Of about 140,000 clones listed, about 72% are singletons. Source material: peripheral blood. Receptors were obtained from a man aged 55-75 years who had recovered from COVID-19. CDR3s include the opening cysteine and the closing phenylalanine or tryptophan. The D gene is left open where the match is weak. Clone size is given for some rows only: seen once, a few or many times, or a class if the clone is expanded.

abundance: .; d_gene: .; j_gene: TRBJ2-3; v_gene: TRBV4-3; CDR3aa: CASSRVRQPYPFTDTQYF; CDR3nt: TGCGCCAGCAGCCGAGTCAGACAGCCCTATCCATTTACAGATACGCAGTATTTT
abundance: .; d_gene: .; j_gene: TRBJ1-1; v_gene: TRBV14; CDR3aa: CASSQAGEAFF; CDR3nt: TGTGCCAGCAGCCAAGCAGGGGAAGCTTTCTTT
abundance: once; d_gene: .; j_gene: TRBJ1-3; v_gene: TRBV12-2; CDR3aa: CASRFEAGQGGGNTIYF; CDR3nt: TGTGCAAGTCGCTTCGAGGCAGGACAGGGAGGAGGAAACACCATATATTTT
abundance: .; d_gene: TRBD1; j_gene: TRBJ1-6; v_gene: TRBV6-4; CDR3aa: CASRGTGGGSPLHF; CDR3nt: TGTGCCAGCAGAGGGACAGGGGGCGGTTCACCCCTCCACTTT
abundance: few; d_gene: .; j_gene: TRBJ1-6; v_gene: TRBV7-4; CDR3aa: CASRTEFVSYNSPLHF; CDR3nt: TGTGCCAGCAGAACAGAGTTCGTCTCCTATAATTCACCCCTCCACTTT
abundance: .; d_gene: .; j_gene: TRBJ2-3; v_gene: TRBV21-1; CDR3aa: CASSEAGTSGTDTQYF; CDR3nt: TGTGCCAGCAGCGAGGCCGGGACTAGCGGCACAGATACGCAGTATTTT
abundance: .; d_gene: .; j_gene: TRBJ1-2; v_gene: TRBV9; CDR3aa: CASSQGRREGYTF; CDR3nt: TGTGCCAGCAGCCAGGGACGGCGGGAGGGCTACACCTTC
abundance: .; d_gene: TRBD2; j_gene: TRBJ2-7; v_gene: TRBV7-2; CDR3aa: CASSHRGSGGPRAYEQYF; CDR3nt: TGTGCCAGCAGCCACAGGGGTAGCGGGGGCCCCAGGGCCTACGAGCAGTACTTC
abundance: .; d_gene: .; j_gene: TRBJ1-2; v_gene: TRBV30; CDR3aa: CAWSVGVAESYGYTF; CDR3nt: TGTGCCTGGAGTGTAGGGGTCGCGGAAAGCTATGGCTACACCTTC
abundance: few; d_gene: .; j_gene: TRBJ1-2; v_gene: TRBV27; CDR3aa: CASSLSGPTGGYTF; CDR3nt: TGTGCCAGCAGTTTATCTGGGCCTACTGGAGGCTACACCTTC
abundance: few; d_gene: .; j_gene: TRBJ1-2; v_gene: TRBV28; CDR3aa: CASSLWGGTNYGYTF; CDR3nt: TGTGCCAGCAGTTTATGGGGTGGGACAAACTATGGCTACACCTTC
abundance: .; d_gene: TRBD1; j_gene: TRBJ2-2; v_gene: TRBV28; CDR3aa: CASLRHRGNTGELFF; CDR3nt: TGTGCCAGCCTACGGCACAGGGGAAACACCGGGGAGCTGTTTTTT
abundance: .; d_gene: TRBD1; j_gene: TRBJ1-2; v_gene: TRBV28; CDR3aa: CASSLSRGVGYTF; CDR3nt: TGTGCCAGCAGTTTGAGCAGGGGGGTTGGCTACACCTTC
abundance: .; d_gene: .; j_gene: TRBJ2-1; v_gene: TRBV2; CDR3aa: CAGGAGSNEQFF; CDR3nt: TGTGCTGGCGGGGCGGGGAGCAATGAGCAGTTCTTC
abundance: .; d_gene: .; j_gene: TRBJ1-1; v_gene: TRBV3-1/TRBV3-2; CDR3aa: CASSQGSGRNTEAFF; CDR3nt: TGTGCCAGCAGCCAAGGGTCCGGTAGGAACACTGAAGCTTTCTTT
abundance: .; d_gene: TRBD2; j_gene: TRBJ2-3; v_gene: TRBV6-2/TRBV6-3; CDR3aa: CASSQVPSGVADTQYF; CDR3nt: TGTGCCAGCAGCCAAGTCCCTAGCGGGGTCGCAGATACGCAGTATTTT
abundance: .; d_gene: .; j_gene: TRBJ2-5; v_gene: TRBV7-2; CDR3aa: CASSQGRNEGETQYF; CDR3nt: TGTGCCAGCAGCCAAGGACGTAATGAGGGAGAGACCCAGTACTTC
abundance: .; d_gene: .; j_gene: TRBJ1-1; v_gene: TRBV3-1/TRBV3-2; CDR3aa: CASSQVTGNTEAFF; CDR3nt: TGTGCCAGCAGCCAAGTAACAGGGAACACTGAAGCTTTCTTT
abundance: .; d_gene: TRBD1; j_gene: TRBJ2-7; v_gene: TRBV5-1; CDR3aa: CASSNDRVGGYEQYF; CDR3nt: TGCGCCAGCAGCAACGACAGGGTCGGAGGCTACGAGCAGTACTTC
abundance: few; d_gene: .; j_gene: TRBJ2-5; v_gene: TRBV6-6; CDR3aa: CASSSDSPGTQYF; CDR3nt: TGTGCCAGCAGTTCCGACAGCCCAGGGACCCAGTACTTC
abundance: .; d_gene: .; j_gene: TRBJ2-1; v_gene: TRBV9; CDR3aa: CASNPTDWKNEQFF; CDR3nt: TGTGCCAGCAACCCGACGGACTGGAAGAATGAGCAGTTCTTC
abundance: once; d_gene: .; j_gene: TRBJ2-2; v_gene: TRBV29-1; CDR3aa: CSVVRGPGTGELFF; CDR3nt: TGCAGCGTTGTAAGGGGTCCCGGCACCGGGGAGCTGTTTTTT
abundance: once; d_gene: .; j_gene: TRBJ2-3; v_gene: TRBV13; CDR3aa: CASSLGTATDTQYF; CDR3nt: TGTGCCAGCAGCTTAGGGACAGCCACAGATACGCAGTATTTT
abundance: .; d_gene: .; j_gene: TRBJ2-3; v_gene: TRBV9; CDR3aa: CASSVAPRTPLGPDTQYF; CDR3nt: TGTGCCAGCAGCGTAGCCCCGAGGACTCCACTTGGACCAGATACGCAGTATTTT
abundance: few; d_gene: TRBD1; j_gene: TRBJ2-1; v_gene: TRBV19; CDR3aa: CASIPRDRANEQFF; CDR3nt: TGTGCCAGTATCCCCCGGGACAGGGCAAATGAGCAGTTCTTC
abundance: .; d_gene: .; j_gene: TRBJ2-5; v_gene: TRBV6-2/TRBV6-3; CDR3aa: CASSYSHRRETQYF; CDR3nt: TGTGCCAGCAGTTATTCCCATCGGAGAGAGACCCAGTACTTC
abundance: .; d_gene: TRBD1; j_gene: TRBJ1-1; v_gene: TRBV30; CDR3aa: CAWSVQGGSTEAFF; CDR3nt: TGTGCCTGGAGTGTCCAGGGGGGCAGCACTGAAGCTTTCTTT
abundance: once; d_gene: TRBD1; j_gene: TRBJ2-7; v_gene: TRBV28; CDR3aa: CASSLSLGQGAGEQYF; CDR3nt: TGTGCCAGCAGTTTATCCCTGGGACAGGGGGCTGGAGAGCAGTACTTC
abundance: .; d_gene: .; j_gene: TRBJ1-1; v_gene: TRBV10-3; CDR3aa: CASQENTEAFF; CDR3nt: TGTGCCAGCCAGGAGAACACTGAAGCTTTCTTT
abundance: .; d_gene: TRBD2; j_gene: TRBJ2-7; v_gene: TRBV4-2; CDR3aa: CASSQDLGGSSYEQYF; CDR3nt: TGTGCCAGCAGCCAAGATTTGGGCGGGAGCTCCTACGAGCAGTACTTC
abundance: few; d_gene: .; j_gene: TRBJ2-1; v_gene: TRBV5-1; CDR3aa: CASSWSQGIHNEQFF; CDR3nt: TGCGCCAGCAGCTGGAGCCAGGGCATTCACAATGAGCAGTTCTTC
abundance: .; d_gene: .; j_gene: TRBJ1-3; v_gene: TRBV6-2/TRBV6-3; CDR3aa: CASSPTVRGNTIYF; CDR3nt: TGTGCCAGCAGCCCGACAGTGCGTGGAAACACCATATATTTT
abundance: .; d_gene: .; j_gene: TRBJ1-5; v_gene: TRBV19; CDR3aa: CASSIHQAGGQPQHF; CDR3nt: TGTGCCAGTAGTATTCATCAGGCCGGGGGACAGCCCCAGCATTTT
abundance: once; d_gene: TRBD1; j_gene: TRBJ1-5; v_gene: TRBV4-1; CDR3aa: CASSTRQGDQPQHF; CDR3nt: TGCGCCAGCAGCACCCGACAGGGAGACCAGCCCCAGCATTTT
abundance: few; d_gene: .; j_gene: TRBJ2-6; v_gene: TRBV5-1; CDR3aa: CASSPDTSGANVLTF; CDR3nt: TGCGCCAGCAGCCCAGACACCTCTGGGGCCAACGTCCTGACTTTC
abundance: .; d_gene: TRBD2; j_gene: TRBJ2-3; v_gene: TRBV5-4; CDR3aa: CASSSRTSGSTDTQYF; CDR3nt: TGTGCCAGCAGCTCAAGGACTAGCGGGTCCACAGATACGCAGTATTTT
abundance: .; d_gene: TRBD1; j_gene: TRBJ2-5; v_gene: TRBV24-1; CDR3aa: CATSDSGQGGETQYF; CDR3nt: TGTGCCACCAGTGATTCAGGACAGGGGGGAGAGACCCAGTACTTC
abundance: .; d_gene: TRBD2; j_gene: TRBJ2-5; v_gene: TRBV3-1/TRBV3-2; CDR3aa: CASSQQLAGGLETQYF; CDR3nt: TGTGCCAGCAGCCAACAACTAGCGGGGGGGCTGGAGACCCAGTACTTC
abundance: .; d_gene: .; j_gene: TRBJ1-3; v_gene: TRBV9; CDR3aa: CASSSTRSYSGNTIYF; CDR3nt: TGTGCCAGCAGCTCCACCAGGTCCTACTCTGGAAACACCATATATTTT
abundance: .; d_gene: .; j_gene: TRBJ2-2; v_gene: TRBV7-2; CDR3aa: CASSFPGTGELFF; CDR3nt: TGTGCCAGCAGCTTCCCGGGAACCGGGGAGCTGTTTTTT
abundance: .; d_gene: .; j_gene: TRBJ1-1; v_gene: TRBV11-2; CDR3aa: CASSLVGGGVNTEAFF; CDR3nt: TGTGCCAGCAGCTTAGTGGGGGGGGGAGTGAACACTGAAGCTTTCTTT
abundance: .; d_gene: .; j_gene: TRBJ1-2; v_gene: TRBV6-5; CDR3aa: CAGTEAGGYGYTF; CDR3nt: TGTGCCGGCACGGAGGCGGGGGGCTATGGCTACACCTTC
abundance: .; d_gene: .; j_gene: TRBJ2-1; v_gene: TRBV5-4; CDR3aa: CASSLAQGLDEQFF; CDR3nt: TGTGCCAGCAGCTTGGCCCAGGGTCTCGATGAGCAGTTCTTC
abundance: many; d_gene: TRBD1; j_gene: TRBJ2-1; v_gene: TRBV24-1; CDR3aa: CATRAPGQGNNEQFF; CDR3nt: TGTGCCACCAGAGCCCCGGGACAGGGCAACAATGAGCAGTTCTTC
abundance: .; d_gene: TRBD2; j_gene: TRBJ2-5; v_gene: TRBV7-7; CDR3aa: CASSFGLRGARGETQYF; CDR3nt: TGTGCTAGCAGCTTCGGTTTGCGGGGGGCTAGGGGAGAGACCCAGTACTTC
abundance: .; d_gene: TRBD2; j_gene: TRBJ2-5; v_gene: TRBV6-1; CDR3aa: CASSGLAGNQQETQYF; CDR3nt: TGTGCCAGCAGTGGACTAGCGGGGAACCAGCAAGAGACCCAGTACTTC
abundance: once; d_gene: TRBD1; j_gene: TRBJ2-5; v_gene: TRBV29-1; CDR3aa: CSVEATGGETQYF; CDR3nt: TGCAGCGTTGAGGCGACAGGGGGAGAGACCCAGTACTTC
abundance: .; d_gene: TRBD2; j_gene: TRBJ2-3; v_gene: TRBV5-1; CDR3aa: CASSEGLAGTDTQYF; CDR3nt: TGCGCCAGCAGCGAGGGACTAGCGGGCACAGATACGCAGTATTTT
abundance: .; d_gene: .; j_gene: TRBJ2-6; v_gene: TRBV6-2/TRBV6-3; CDR3aa: CASSQLHSGANVLTF; CDR3nt: TGTGCCAGCAGTCAACTCCACTCGGGGGCCAACGTCCTGACTTTC
abundance: few; d_gene: TRBD1; j_gene: TRBJ1-1; v_gene: TRBV11-2; CDR3aa: CASSPSGTGGNTEAFF; CDR3nt: TGTGCCAGCAGCCCATCCGGGACAGGGGGGAACACTGAAGCTTTCTTT
abundance: .; d_gene: .; j_gene: TRBJ1-5; v_gene: TRBV19; CDR3aa: CASSINRLDQPQHF; CDR3nt: TGTGCCAGTAGTATAAACAGGTTAGATCAGCCCCAGCATTTT
abundance: .; d_gene: TRBD1; j_gene: TRBJ2-2; v_gene: TRBV18; CDR3aa: CASSRRQGQNTGELFF; CDR3nt: TGTGCCAGCTCACGGCGACAGGGTCAGAACACCGGGGAGCTGTTTTTT
abundance: once; d_gene: .; j_gene: TRBJ1-1; v_gene: TRBV5-1; CDR3aa: CASSFLNTEAFF; CDR3nt: TGCGCCAGCAGCTTCCTCAACACTGAAGCTTTCTTT